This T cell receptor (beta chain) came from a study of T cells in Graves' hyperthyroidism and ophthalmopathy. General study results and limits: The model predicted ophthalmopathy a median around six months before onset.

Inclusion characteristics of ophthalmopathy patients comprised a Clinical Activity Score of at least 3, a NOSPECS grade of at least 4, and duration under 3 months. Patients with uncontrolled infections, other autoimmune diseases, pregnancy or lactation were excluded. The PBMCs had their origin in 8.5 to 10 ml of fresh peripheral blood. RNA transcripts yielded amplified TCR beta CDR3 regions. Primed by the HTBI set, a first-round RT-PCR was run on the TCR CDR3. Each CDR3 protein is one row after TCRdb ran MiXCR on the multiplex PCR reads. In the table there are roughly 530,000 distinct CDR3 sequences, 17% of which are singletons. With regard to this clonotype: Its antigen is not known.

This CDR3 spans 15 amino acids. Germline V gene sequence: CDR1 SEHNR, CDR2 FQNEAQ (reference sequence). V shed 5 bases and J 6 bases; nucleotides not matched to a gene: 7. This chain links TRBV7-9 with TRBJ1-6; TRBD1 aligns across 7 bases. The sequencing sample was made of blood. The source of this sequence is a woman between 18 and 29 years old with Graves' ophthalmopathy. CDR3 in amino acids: CASSPAQGPNSPLHF. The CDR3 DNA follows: TGTGCCAGCAGCCCGGCACAGGGGCCTAATTCACCCCTCCACTTT.